This TCR beta chain comes out of a study of cytomegalovirus exposure and HLA in healthy donors. Study at large: A prior study identified over 100 million unique TCR beta sequences from about 200 million T cells. Broader study findings: Using the classifier, cytomegalovirus status was reportedly diagnosed with high specificity and sensitivity. In an earlier analysis, productive rearrangement rates for most beta V segments clustered near 90% or 30%. The authors enumerated around 150 TCR beta chains as linked to cytomegalovirus.

Primers included in the PCR were 60 Vbeta and 13 Jbeta primers. Produced via immunoSEQ multiplex PCR; TCRdb's table is partial and in-frame only. This table holds roughly 120,000 clones, around 70% found once. Germline V gene data show CDR1 as SGHRS and CDR2 as YFSETQ. V shed 0 bases and J 6 bases; nucleotides not matched to a gene: 2. The CDR3 totals 14 residues. About this clone: Its specificity is not known.

The chain couples TRBV5-1 to TRBJ2-2; 7 nucleotides agree with TRBD2. The origin of this receptor is a middle-aged woman in good health and CMV-seronegative. Sequencing input: PBMCs. As DNA, the CDR3 is TGCGCCAGCAGCTTGGATGGGGGGGCCGGGGAGCTGTTTTTT. Translated: CASSLDGGAGELFF. The variable domain in full, completed from reference TRBV5-1 and TRBJ2-2, reads KAGVTQTPRYLIKTRGQQVTLSCSPISGHRSVSWYQQTPGQGLQFLFEYFSETQRNKGNFPGRFSGRQFSNSRSEMNVSTLELGDSALYLCASSLDGGAGELFFGEGSRLTVL.